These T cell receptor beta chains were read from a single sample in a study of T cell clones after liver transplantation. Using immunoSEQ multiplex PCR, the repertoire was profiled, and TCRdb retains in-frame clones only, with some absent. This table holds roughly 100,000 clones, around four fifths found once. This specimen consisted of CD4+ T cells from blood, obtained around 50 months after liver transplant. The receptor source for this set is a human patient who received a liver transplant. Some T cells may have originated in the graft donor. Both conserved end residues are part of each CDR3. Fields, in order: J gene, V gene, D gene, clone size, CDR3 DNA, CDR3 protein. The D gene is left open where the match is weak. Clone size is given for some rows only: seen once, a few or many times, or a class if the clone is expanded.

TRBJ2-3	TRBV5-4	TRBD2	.	TGTGCCAGCAGCATTGGGACTAGCGGGAGTCATGATACGCAGTATTTT	CASSIGTSGSHDTQYF
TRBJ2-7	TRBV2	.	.	TGTGCCAGGGGGGCGACAGTAGCGGACTCCTACGAGCAGTACTTC	CARGATVADSYEQYF
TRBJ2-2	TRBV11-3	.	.	TGTGCCAGCAGCTTAAAACGGGGCACCGGGGAGCTGTTTTTT	CASSLKRGTGELFF
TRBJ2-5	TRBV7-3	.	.	TGTGCCAGCAGCTTATTTGGGGGAGCGGGAGAGACCCAGTACTTC	CASSLFGGAGETQYF
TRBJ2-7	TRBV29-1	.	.	TGCAGCGTTGGAACCTTCAATGTGCGGGAGCAGTACTTC	CSVGTFNVREQYF
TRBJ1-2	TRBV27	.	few	TGTGCCAGCAGTTTTAGAGGGGGCTATGGCTACACCTTC	CASSFRGGYGYTF
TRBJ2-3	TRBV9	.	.	TGTGCCAGCAGCTCCCGAGGCGATCCCACAGATACGCAGTATTTT	CASSSRGDPTDTQYF
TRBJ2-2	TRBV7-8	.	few	TGTGCCAGCAGACGAACAGGGTTGGACGGGGAGCTGTTTTTT	CASRRTGLDGELFF
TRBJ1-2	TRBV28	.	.	TGTGCCAGCAGTCAGGGTGGGACGGACCATGGCTACACCTTC	CASSQGGTDHGYTF
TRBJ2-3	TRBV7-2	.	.	TGTGCCAGCAGCGCAACGAGGGAGAGGGACACAGATACGCAGTATTTT	CASSATRERDTDTQYF
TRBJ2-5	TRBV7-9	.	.	TGTGCCAGCAGCTTGTCGAGGTCTAGTGAGTTTGAGACCCAGTACTTC	CASSLSRSSEFETQYF
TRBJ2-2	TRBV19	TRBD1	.	TGTGCCAGTAGTGCCCGCAGGGGGCGGCCCTCCGGGGAGCTGTTTTTT	CASSARRGRPSGELFF
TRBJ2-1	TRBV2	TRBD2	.	TGTGCCAGCAGATCCGGGACTAGCGACAATGAGCAGTTCTTC	CASRSGTSDNEQFF
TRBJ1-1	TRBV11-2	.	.	TGTGCCAGCAGCTTAGGAGGGTCCAGGGGCACTGAAGCTTTCTTT	CASSLGGSRGTEAFF
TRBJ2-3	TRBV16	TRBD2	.	TGTGCCAGCAGCCAAACGGCTAGCGGGGGCCACACAGATACGCAGTATTTT	CASSQTASGGHTDTQYF
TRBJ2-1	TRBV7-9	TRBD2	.	TGTGCCAGCAGCTTAGGATTAGCGGGAGGTTCCTACAATGAGCAGTTCTTC	CASSLGLAGGSYNEQFF
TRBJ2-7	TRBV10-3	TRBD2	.	TGTGCCATCAGCTCGGAAGCGGGACCCCTCTACGAGCAGTACTTC	CAISSEAGPLYEQYF
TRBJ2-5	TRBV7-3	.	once	TGTGCCAGCAGCCCGCAAAGCCGGGGGGAGACCCAGTACTTC	CASSPQSRGETQYF
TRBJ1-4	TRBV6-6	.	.	TGTGCCAGCAGTTACTTACTAGGGCGGGGGGATGAAAAACTGTTTTTT	CASSYLLGRGDEKLFF
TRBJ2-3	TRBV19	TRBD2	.	TGTGCCAGTAGGAGGGCTAGCGGGATTACAGATACGCAGTATTTT	CASRRASGITDTQYF
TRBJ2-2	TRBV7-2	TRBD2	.	TGTGCCAGCAGCCCGAGTAGCGGGGGTTCCACCGGGGAGCTGTTTTTT	CASSPSSGGSTGELFF
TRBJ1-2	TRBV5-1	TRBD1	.	TGCGCCAGCAGCCCGACAGGGGGCGAGGGGGGCTACACCTTC	CASSPTGGEGGYTF
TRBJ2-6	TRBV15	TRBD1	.	TGTGCCACCAGCAGAGATAAGGGACAGGTACTCTCTGGGGCCAACGTCCTGACTTTC	CATSRDKGQVLSGANVLTF
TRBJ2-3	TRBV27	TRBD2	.	TGTGCCAGCACCTCCACCCTTACTAGCGGGAGGTGGAGAGATACGCAGTATTTT	CASTSTLTSGRWRDTQYF
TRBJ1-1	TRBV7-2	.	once	TGTGCCAGCAGCTACGTCCTTGGTGGAACTGAAGCTTTCTTT	CASSYVLGGTEAFF
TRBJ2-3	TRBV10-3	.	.	TGTGCCATCCAAATCACAGATACGCAGTATTTT	CAIQITDTQYF
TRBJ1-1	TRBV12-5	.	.	TGTGCTAGTGGTTTGGTACGGTCTGGGAACACTGAAGCTTTCTTT	CASGLVRSGNTEAFF
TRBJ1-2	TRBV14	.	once	TGTGCCAGCAGCGATTGGACGGCAGGGTACTATGGCTACACCTTC	CASSDWTAGYYGYTF
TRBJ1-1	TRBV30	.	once	TGTGCCTGGAGTGTTCCTGGGAGGGCGGTCGGGGCTTTCTTT	CAWSVPGRAVGAFF
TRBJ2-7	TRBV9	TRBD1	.	TGTGCCAGCAGCGTAGATGGGACAGGGTCCAACGAGCAGTACTTC	CASSVDGTGSNEQYF
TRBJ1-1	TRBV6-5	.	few	TGTGCCACCGGGGGAAGTGGGTTCATGAACACTGAAGCTTTCTTT	CATGGSGFMNTEAFF
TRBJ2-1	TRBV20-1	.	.	TGCAGTGCTAGAGATGGCGGCGAGCAGTTCTTC	CSARDGGEQFF
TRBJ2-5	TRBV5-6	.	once	TGTGCCAGCAGCTTGGTTTTCGGACGGGGCGGGACCCAGTACTTC	CASSLVFGRGGTQYF
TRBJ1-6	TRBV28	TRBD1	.	TGTGCCAGCAGTTCCTCGACAGGGGGCGGGAATTCACCCCTCCACTTT	CASSSSTGGGNSPLHF
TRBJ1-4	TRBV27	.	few	TGTGCCAGCAGTTTTGTGGGGTTGAATGAAAAACTGTTTTTT	CASSFVGLNEKLFF
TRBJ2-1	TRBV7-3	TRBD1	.	TGTGCCAGCAGCCTAGGGACAGCTTCCTACAATGAGCAGTTCTTC	CASSLGTASYNEQFF
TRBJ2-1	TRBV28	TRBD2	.	TGTGCCAGCAGTTCCCTTAGGGGTCTAGCGGCCGGTTACAATGAGCAGTTCTTC	CASSSLRGLAAGYNEQFF